Sequencing of this T cell receptor (beta chain) was carried out in a study of cytomegalovirus exposure and HLA in healthy donors (dated by TCRdb to 2016 to 2017). In the study overall: An earlier analysis of some 620 of the donors reported approximately 300 Gb of sequence data and 117 million unique TCR beta sequences obtained from around 170 million T cells. An early release that covered fewer than 800 HLA-typed donors contained approximately 320 gigabases of sequencing data and approximately 85 million unique TCR sequences. Of the roughly 410 genotyped donors, more than 75% were placed in the genetic ancestry cluster associated with self-reported Caucasian donors. The aim of the study was to test whether cataloging public T cell receptors could identify signatures of past pathogen exposure. The T cell repertoires of 666 subjects were profiled by immunosequencing and related to cytomegalovirus serostatus. In addition to the first cohort of approximately 670 subjects, a separate validation cohort of 130 or so different subjects was used. To predict cytomegalovirus infection status, the study combined high-throughput TCR immunosequencing, statistical association of individual TCRs with disease status, and machine learning. To study patterns of TCR occurrence, a later analysis re-analyzed previously published TCR beta repertoires from just over 650 donors and added high-resolution HLA genotyping. In the later analysis, no new phenotypic data were used to find candidate immune exposures; instead, reliance was placed on TCR beta sequences and their occurrence across donors. An earlier analysis of about 620 of the donors applied high-throughput TCR beta sequencing to assess whether each TCR beta V gene segment acted as functional or pseudogenic. Donor age, sex, ethnicity and CMV serostatus were compiled alongside the repertoire data. Genome-wide SNP genotypes for about 65% of the roughly 700 donors were used in a later genetic analysis, which treated that subset as a discovery cohort. Every repertoire in the discovery cohort had been generated on one and the same sequencing platform. HLA typing included class I and class II loci at four-digit resolution. The number of donors typed differed by locus, with about 629-640 for A, B, C, DRB1 and DQB1, approximately 500 for DQA1, 600 to 610 for DPA1, and some 470 for DPB1. About five DR-DQ haplotypes were handled as single units for association and clustering because linkage in the cohort was strong. Among about 390 genotyped donors of the cohort, an average of approximately 240,000 unique TCR beta nucleotide sequences were sequenced per donor, roughly 18% of them non-productive.

What the research found in general, with its limitations: According to a later analysis, parvovirus B19, influenza, CMV and Epstein-Barr virus appeared linked to several top co-occurrence clusters. Immune exposure information for the cohort was limited to CMV serostatus. Three of the identified cytomegalovirus-associated TCR beta chains were confirmed in vitro to be specific for cytomegalovirus antigens. Linkage disequilibrium might explain the correlated functional status among segregating V segments, but an unknown experimental factor could not be excluded. It was suggested by the authors that the approach could potentially be generalized to other disease states and immunological phenotypes. A later genetic analysis associated a missense DCLRE1C variant with V-gene and J-gene trimming of TCR beta chains, and an independent cohort replicated the association. In a later analysis, the rate of TCR association differed among HLA loci, with DRB1 alleles having the most associated TCRs and HLA-C alleles having the fewest. Because counts were too low, seventeen rarely observed V segments, including chromosome 9 orphons, were left out of the earlier analysis of 500 to 650 of the donors. The classifier was reported to diagnose cytomegalovirus status with high specificity and sensitivity in both the original cohort and the validation cohort. Because some donors lacked HLA typing at each locus, the association tests relied only on the typed subset. In a later analysis, HLA-associated TCR beta chains showed more clonal expansion and lower generation probabilities than non-associated chains that were equally common. The sequencing pipeline was judged likely to have produced a cluster of highly shared sequence variants as a technical artifact. The cohort was sequenced for TCR beta chains only, and without alpha or paired-chain data the features that could be detected were limited. Strong co-occurrence of HLA alleles, especially DR and DQ, made assigning TCR associations to individual alleles difficult. Some IMGT-functional V segments, including TRBV6-2 and TRBV6-3, could not be told apart with the 87-base-pair reads, so those segments were excluded. Across donors, most TCR sequences were observed very rarely, whereas some public TCRs were present in many individuals. An earlier analysis of 587 of the donors showed that most TCR beta V segments appeared in productive rearrangements either about 87% or about 30% of the time, which broadly matched IMGT annotations. Presence/absence analyses assumed roughly uniform sequencing depth across donors, an assumption that may not hold. A later analysis found that most CMV-associated TCR beta chains appeared HLA-restricted, with HLA associations seemingly driven largely by CMV exposure. A further reported finding was that TCR beta sequences accurately predicted the HLA-A and HLA-B alleles for most subjects in the first cohort. In a later analysis, some 17,000 TCR beta sequences were associated with specific HLA alleles at a false discovery rate of 0.05. The study gave a list of some 150 TCR beta chains associated with cytomegalovirus. A later genetic analysis reported fewer N-insertions in productive TCRs among donors in an Asian-associated ancestry cluster than the roughly 700-donor mean.

The germline V gene (reference sequence) provides CDR1 GTSNPN and CDR2 SVGIG. V is cut by 0 bases and J by 8 bases, and the space between the germline ends is 10 bases. The CDR3 sequence holds 12 residues, the cysteine and phenylalanine included. The kept DNA is CDR3 alone, 36 bases in frame from the first base. Details on this clone: What antigen it recognizes has not been identified. There are no base qualities to consult, and no much larger clone falls within one base.

The method was the immunoSEQ multiplex PCR assay. For the multiplex PCR, a mixture combining 60 forward primers for TCR Vbeta segments and 13 reverse primers for TCR Jbeta segments was used. The CDR3 region of rearranged TCR beta genes was amplified from genomic DNA with a multiplex PCR assay. The Illumina HiSeq System was used to sequence the amplified TCR beta libraries as 87-base-pair reads. In the original analysis: A later analysis tallied around 87 million unique TCR beta chains across the 610 or so repertoires, and around 10 million of those chains were shared by two or more donors. Raw reads were error-corrected and collapsed into unique sequences by a nearest-neighbor algorithm in which closely related sequences were merged to remove PCR and sequencing errors. To assign V, D and J gene segments, CDR3 sequences were aligned to IMGT reference sequences. For a sequence to be retained, a match of at least six nucleotides to both a V gene segment and a J gene segment was required. A rearrangement counted as productive if the CDR3 had no stop codons and remained in frame with V and J, and every other rearrangement counted as non-productive. Following IMGT convention, CDR3 was defined as the stretch from the second conserved V-encoded cysteine up to the conserved J-encoded phenylalanine. The earlier analysis of around 640 of the donors excluded sequences that lacked an unambiguous match to a single V gene segment. An earlier analysis of 450 to 650 of the donors called V segments functional above 56.7% productive rearrangements and segregating when the between-donor standard deviation exceeded 5%. To diagnose cytomegalovirus status from the catalog of TCR beta chain sequences, a statistical classification framework was built. A later analysis assigned V and J genes by comparing TCR nucleotide sequences with IMGT/GENE-DB human TR gene sequences. The TCRdist pipeline was used in a later analysis to assign CDR3 sequences and most-parsimonious VDJ recombination scenarios. A later analysis defined each TCR beta chain by its CDR3 amino acid sequence plus V-gene family, and excluded reads lacking a unique V-gene family. A later analysis removed several hundred highly shared, low-generation-probability nucleotide sequences to deal with suspected cross-contamination and a sequencing artifact. For each public chain, a later analysis derived a clonal expansion index from normalized ranks of inferred template counts within each repertoire. In a later analysis, generation probabilities were computed with a VDJ recombination model fitted to out-of-frame rearrangements, and the resulting probabilities were checked against IGoR. In a later analysis, hypergeometric tests were used to score TCR-TCR, TCR-HLA and TCR-CMV co-occurrence, with a repertoire-size bias correction applied to TCR pairs. In a later analysis, false discovery rates were estimated by permuting HLA or CMV assignments 20 times. In a later analysis, co-occurring TCRs were grouped using DBSCAN, and TCRdist sequence similarity was added for clustering within HLA-allele-positive subsets. Co-occurrence clustering excluded repertoires with fewer than 30,000 or more than 120,000 public chains, plus five with anomalous nucleotide sharing. The clones in this table, taken by TCRdb from immuneACCESS, are in-frame only. Not every clone is retained; where verified, under half of the shortfall comes from an unresolved V gene, and the cause of the rest is unknown. From that table come the V and J calls and clone size; the DNA was used to work out D and trimming. The sample has around 120,000 clones on record, about 75% of them singletons. Of the sample, around 28% falls within the top ten clones.

In total, more than 500 healthy bone marrow donors made up the cohort. At the time of sampling, all cohort members were nominally healthy, though unrecorded immune exposures were likely present. The donor was CMV seropositive and belonged to the group of about 290 seropositive cohort members. Each donor provided a peripheral blood sample, and peripheral blood mononuclear cells were used for TCR beta sequencing. The Qiagen DNeasy Blood Extraction Kit was used to extract genomic DNA from the blood cell samples. The sequence was collected from a man between 60 and 75 years old in good health and CMV-seropositive. The material sequenced was PBMCs. The chain links TRBV30 with TRBJ1-1; a tentative D call is TRBD1 (5 bases match). The nucleotide sequence is given as TGTGCCTGGAGTGTAGGGACTGAAGAAGCTTTCTTT. Protein translation: CAWSVGTEEAFF.